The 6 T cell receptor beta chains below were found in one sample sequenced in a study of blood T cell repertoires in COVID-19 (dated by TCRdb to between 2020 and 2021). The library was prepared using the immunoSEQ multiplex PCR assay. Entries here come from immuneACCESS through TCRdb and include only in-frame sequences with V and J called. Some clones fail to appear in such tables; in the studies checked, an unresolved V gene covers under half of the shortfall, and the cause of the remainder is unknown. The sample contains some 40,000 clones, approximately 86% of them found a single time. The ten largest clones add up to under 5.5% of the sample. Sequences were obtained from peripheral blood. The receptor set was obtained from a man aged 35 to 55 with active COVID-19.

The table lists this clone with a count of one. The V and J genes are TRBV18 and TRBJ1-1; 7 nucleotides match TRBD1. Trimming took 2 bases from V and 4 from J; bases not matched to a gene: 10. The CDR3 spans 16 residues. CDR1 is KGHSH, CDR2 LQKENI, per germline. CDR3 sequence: CASSPTMGQSGTEAFF. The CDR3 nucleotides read TGTGCCAGCTCACCAACTATGGGACAGAGCGGCACTGAAGCTTTCTTT.

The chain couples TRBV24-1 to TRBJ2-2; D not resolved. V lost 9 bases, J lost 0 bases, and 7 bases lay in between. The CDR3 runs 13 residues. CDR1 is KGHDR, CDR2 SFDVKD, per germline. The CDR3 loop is CATQQPNTGELFF. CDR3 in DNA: TGTGCCACCCAACAGCCGAACACCGGGGAGCTGTTTTTT.

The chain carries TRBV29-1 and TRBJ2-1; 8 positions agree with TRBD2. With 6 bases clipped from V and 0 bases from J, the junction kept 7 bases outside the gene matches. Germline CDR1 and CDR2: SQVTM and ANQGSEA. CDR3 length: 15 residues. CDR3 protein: CSVQGGGSSYNEQFF. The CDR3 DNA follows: TGCAGCGTCCAGGGCGGGGGGAGCTCCTACAATGAGCAGTTCTTC.

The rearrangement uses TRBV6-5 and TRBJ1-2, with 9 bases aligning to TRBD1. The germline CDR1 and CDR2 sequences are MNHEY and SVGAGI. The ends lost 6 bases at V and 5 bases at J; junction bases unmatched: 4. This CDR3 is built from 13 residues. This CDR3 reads CASSRGQGYGYTF. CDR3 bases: TGTGCCAGCAGCCGCGGACAGGGGTATGGCTACACCTTC.

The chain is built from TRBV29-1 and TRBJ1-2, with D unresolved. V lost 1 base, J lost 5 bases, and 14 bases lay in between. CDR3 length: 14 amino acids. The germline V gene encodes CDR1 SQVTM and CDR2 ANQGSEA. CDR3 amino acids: CSVEVFSRVYGYTF. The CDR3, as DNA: TGCAGCGTTGAAGTTTTTAGCCGCGTTTATGGCTACACCTTC.

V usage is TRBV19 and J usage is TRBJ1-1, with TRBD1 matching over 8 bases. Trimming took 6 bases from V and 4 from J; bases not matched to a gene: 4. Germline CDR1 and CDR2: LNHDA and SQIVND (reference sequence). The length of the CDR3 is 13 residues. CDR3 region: CASRTGQGTEAFF. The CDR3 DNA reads TGTGCCAGTAGGACCGGACAGGGCACTGAAGCTTTCTTT.